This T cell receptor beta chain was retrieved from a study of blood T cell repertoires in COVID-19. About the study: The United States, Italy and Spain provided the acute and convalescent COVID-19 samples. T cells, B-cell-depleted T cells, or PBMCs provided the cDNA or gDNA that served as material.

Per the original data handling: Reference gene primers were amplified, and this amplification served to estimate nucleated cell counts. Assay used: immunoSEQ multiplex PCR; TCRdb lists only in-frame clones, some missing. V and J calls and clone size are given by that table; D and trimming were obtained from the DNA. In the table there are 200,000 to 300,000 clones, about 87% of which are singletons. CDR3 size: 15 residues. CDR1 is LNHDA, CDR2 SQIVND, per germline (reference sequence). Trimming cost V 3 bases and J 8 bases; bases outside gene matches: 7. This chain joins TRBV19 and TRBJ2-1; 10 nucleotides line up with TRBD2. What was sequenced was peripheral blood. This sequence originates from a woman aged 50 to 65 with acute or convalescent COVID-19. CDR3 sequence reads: CASSILAGDADEQFF. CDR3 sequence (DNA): TGTGCCAGTAGTATCCTAGCGGGAGACGCAGATGAGCAGTTCTTC.